This is a list of T cell receptor beta chains from one sample in a study of blood T cell repertoires in COVID-19. The table came from immunoSEQ multiplex PCR; TCRdb's copy has only in-frame clones and leaves some out. The sample shows approximately 220,000 clones, 75% to 85% of them seen only once. The sample consisted of PBMCs or T cells enriched from blood (not recorded which). All receptors derive from a woman between 35 and 50 years old with acute COVID-19. The CDR3 runs from the conserved cysteine through the conserved F or W. Fields, in order: V gene, clone size, D gene, J gene, CDR3 DNA, CDR3 protein. D genes are given only for firm matches. Clone size is not always given. Where it is, it says once, few, many or a class for expanded clones.

V gene: TRBV4-2; clone size: NA; D gene: NA; J gene: TRBJ2-4; CDR3 DNA: TGTGCCAGCAGCCAAGACCAAGCGTACAAAAACATTCAGTACTTC; CDR3 protein: CASSQDQAYKNIQYF
V gene: TRBV19; clone size: NA; D gene: TRBD2; J gene: TRBJ2-1; CDR3 DNA: TGTGCCAGTAGTATACCAGGACTAGCTTCCAATGAGCAGTTCTTC; CDR3 protein: CASSIPGLASNEQFF
V gene: TRBV19; clone size: NA; D gene: TRBD1; J gene: TRBJ2-2; CDR3 DNA: TGTGCCAGTAGTATAGGTGGGACAGGTGCCGGGGAGCTGTTTTTT; CDR3 protein: CASSIGGTGAGELFF
V gene: TRBV19; clone size: NA; D gene: NA; J gene: TRBJ2-3; CDR3 DNA: TGTGCCAGTAGTCGTTATCAGAACACAGATACGCAGTATTTT; CDR3 protein: CASSRYQNTDTQYF
V gene: TRBV6-4; clone size: NA; D gene: TRBD1; J gene: TRBJ1-4; CDR3 DNA: TGTGCCAGCAATAACGGACAGGGGGCGCGGTCTAATGAAAAACTGTTTTTT; CDR3 protein: CASNNGQGARSNEKLFF
V gene: TRBV2; clone size: NA; D gene: TRBD2; J gene: TRBJ2-1; CDR3 DNA: TGTGCCAGCAGTGAAGCTCTTAGCGGACTAGCGGCTGCCTACAATGAGCAGTTCTTC; CDR3 protein: CASSEALSGLAAAYNEQFF
V gene: TRBV28; clone size: NA; D gene: NA; J gene: TRBJ1-4; CDR3 DNA: TGTGCCAGCAGGGCAGGGGTAGAAAAACTGTTTTTT; CDR3 protein: CASRAGVEKLFF
V gene: TRBV5-1; clone size: NA; D gene: TRBD1; J gene: TRBJ1-1; CDR3 DNA: TGCGCCAGCAGCCCAGGGACAGCCTCATCAGCTTTCTTT; CDR3 protein: CASSPGTASSAFF
V gene: TRBV24-1; clone size: NA; D gene: NA; J gene: TRBJ1-1; CDR3 DNA: TGTGCCACCCGGGGGATAGGCACTGAAGCTTTCTTT; CDR3 protein: CATRGIGTEAFF
V gene: TRBV10-3; clone size: NA; D gene: TRBD2; J gene: TRBJ2-5; CDR3 DNA: TGTGCCATCAGTGTTGGACTAGCGGGGCGAGAAGAGACCCAGTACTTC; CDR3 protein: CAISVGLAGREETQYF
V gene: TRBV9; clone size: NA; D gene: NA; J gene: TRBJ1-2; CDR3 DNA: TGTGCCAGCAGCGCTGGCGGTCGCCCTTATGGCTACACCTTC; CDR3 protein: CASSAGGRPYGYTF
V gene: TRBV28; clone size: NA; D gene: TRBD1; J gene: TRBJ1-5; CDR3 DNA: TGTGCCAGCAAACCGGGACAGGGGGCTGGAATCGATCAGCCCCAGCATTTT; CDR3 protein: CASKPGQGAGIDQPQHF
V gene: TRBV9; clone size: NA; D gene: TRBD2; J gene: TRBJ2-2; CDR3 DNA: TGTGCCAGCAGCGTAGGACTAGCGGGAGCATCCGGGGAGCTGTTTTTT; CDR3 protein: CASSVGLAGASGELFF
V gene: TRBV11-1; clone size: NA; D gene: NA; J gene: TRBJ2-3; CDR3 DNA: TGTGCCAGCAGCTTAGGGGCTAGCGTCCTCGATACGCAGTATTTT; CDR3 protein: CASSLGASVLDTQYF
V gene: TRBV3-1/TRBV3-2; clone size: NA; D gene: NA; J gene: TRBJ1-1; CDR3 DNA: TGTGCCAGCAGCCAAGCCTGGAACACTGAAGCTTTCTTT; CDR3 protein: CASSQAWNTEAFF
V gene: TRBV7-9; clone size: NA; D gene: NA; J gene: TRBJ1-2; CDR3 DNA: TGTGCCAGCAGCTCCCAGGCTGCAGGGGCGACTAACTATGGCTACACCTTC; CDR3 protein: CASSSQAAGATNYGYTF
V gene: TRBV7-2; clone size: NA; D gene: NA; J gene: TRBJ1-5; CDR3 DNA: TGTGCCAGCAGCATCGGGACTGGGAACAATCAGCCCCAGCATTTT; CDR3 protein: CASSIGTGNNQPQHF
V gene: TRBV30; clone size: NA; D gene: TRBD1; J gene: TRBJ1-1; CDR3 DNA: TGTGCCTGGAGTAATCCGGACAGGGGGGGAACTGAAGCTTTCTTT; CDR3 protein: CAWSNPDRGGTEAFF
V gene: TRBV12-3/TRBV12-4; clone size: NA; D gene: NA; J gene: TRBJ2-7; CDR3 DNA: TGTGCCAGCAGTTTACTTTACGGCTACGAGCAGTACTTC; CDR3 protein: CASSLLYGYEQYF
V gene: TRBV25-1; clone size: NA; D gene: TRBD1; J gene: TRBJ1-3; CDR3 DNA: TGTGCCAGCAGTGATTGGGACAGCCCGAACTCTGGAAACACCATATATTTT; CDR3 protein: CASSDWDSPNSGNTIYF
V gene: TRBV7-6; clone size: NA; D gene: TRBD2; J gene: TRBJ2-5; CDR3 DNA: TGTGCCAGCAGCCTACTAGCGGGCCCCGGGCGGGCCCAGTACTTC; CDR3 protein: CASSLLAGPGRAQYF
V gene: TRBV9; clone size: NA; D gene: NA; J gene: TRBJ2-7; CDR3 DNA: TGTGCCAGCAGCGTAGGGCTCTCCTACGAGCAGTACTTC; CDR3 protein: CASSVGLSYEQYF
V gene: TRBV11-3; clone size: few; D gene: NA; J gene: TRBJ1-1; CDR3 DNA: TGTGCCAGCAGCTTCAGCAGGGCTACTGAAGCTTTCTTT; CDR3 protein: CASSFSRATEAFF
V gene: TRBV9; clone size: NA; D gene: NA; J gene: TRBJ2-6; CDR3 DNA: TGTGCCAGCAGCGTGAAACAAGCGTTTCCAGACTCTGGGGCCAACGTCCTGACTTTC; CDR3 protein: CASSVKQAFPDSGANVLTF
V gene: TRBV18; clone size: NA; D gene: NA; J gene: TRBJ1-4; CDR3 DNA: TGTGCCAGCTCACCATCGGCGGGGGCTAATGAAAAACTGTTTTTT; CDR3 protein: CASSPSAGANEKLFF
V gene: TRBV27; clone size: NA; D gene: TRBD1; J gene: TRBJ1-4; CDR3 DNA: TGTGCCAGCAGTTATACGGGACAGGCTTTTGGTGAAAAACTGTTTTTT; CDR3 protein: CASSYTGQAFGEKLFF
V gene: TRBV3-1/TRBV3-2; clone size: NA; D gene: TRBD2; J gene: TRBJ2-7; CDR3 DNA: TGTGCCAGCAGCCAAGAAGCGGGAAGGACCTACGAGCAGTACTTC; CDR3 protein: CASSQEAGRTYEQYF
V gene: TRBV18; clone size: NA; D gene: NA; J gene: TRBJ2-3; CDR3 DNA: TGTGCCAGCTCACCAGGGAACGAGGGCGCAGATACGCAGTATTTT; CDR3 protein: CASSPGNEGADTQYF
V gene: TRBV2; clone size: NA; D gene: NA; J gene: TRBJ1-5; CDR3 DNA: TGTGCCAGCACCCCGAGGGTTAGCAATCAGCCCCAGCATTTT; CDR3 protein: CASTPRVSNQPQHF